One TCR beta chain is described in this entry. The data were taken from a study of chemoradiotherapy in HPV16-positive cancers. Assay used: immunoSEQ multiplex PCR; TCRdb lists only in-frame clones, some missing. The data hold roughly 3,500 clones, with around 94% observed a single time. The CDR3 spans 14 residues. The germline CDR1 and CDR2 sequences are SGHTA and FQGNSA. V was clipped by 1 base and J by 3 bases, with 10 bases between them. This specimen was taken from a patient who underwent chemoradiotherapy. The gene calls are TRBV7-2 and TRBJ2-7, with D unresolved. The receptor's source is a human donor with HPV-associated anogenital cancer. The CDR3 DNA is TGTGCCAGCAGCTTAGACAGCTCGGTCTACGAGCAGTACTTC. Protein: CASSLDSSVYEQYF.